This TCR beta chain was captured by sequencing in a study of T cells in localized non-small cell lung cancer (dated by TCRdb to 2020 to 2022). In the study overall: Comparing tumors with uninvolved tumor-adjacent lungs, the study looked at the T cell repertoires of roughly 250 patients with early-stage NSCLC. The cohort comprised some 240 treatment-naïve NSCLC patients with resected, localized lung tumors. The mean age of the NSCLC patients was about 70 years, with 130 or so men and 85 to 110 women.

The immunoSEQ Assay was used to sequence TCR beta CDR3 regions from DNA. Concerning the study's data processing: To compute T cell density, TCR beta template counts were normalized to usable DNA, which was estimated by amplifying housekeeping genes. The preseqR package was used to estimate richness by extrapolating to 400,000 templates for PBMC samples and to 120,000 templates for tissue samples. Clonality was calculated as one minus Pielou's evenness. Tissue-enriched TCRs were identified through differential abundance testing performed on productive amino-acid clonotypes, with a minimum total count of 5 and an alpha of 0.1. The Jaccard Index and the Morisita Overlap Index were used to measure how much the repertoires overlapped between compartments. TCR beta CDR3s were clustered by GLIPH together with public tetramer-defined viral CDR3s, and at least three viral sequences plus V-gene enrichment were required for viral motifs. Held by TCRdb, this immuneACCESS table contains in-frame sequences only and omits some clones. Under half of the omission traces to an unresolved V gene where checked; the cause of the rest is unknown. That table is the source of V, J and clone size, and D and trimming were worked out from the DNA. The sample table records 8,500 to 13,000 clones; 40% to 55% of these occur just once. Roughly 3.9% of the sample is held by the ten biggest clonotypes.

This clone is deemed medium-sized (0.01 to 0.1%). Its target antigen remains unknown. No base qualities exist here, and no much larger clone lies one base off it. V sheds 4 bases and J sheds 5 bases, leaving 14 bases between their ends. In the germline V gene, CDR1 corresponds to SGHNT and CDR2 to YENEEA. Reading from cysteine to phenylalanine, the CDR3 counts 14 amino acids. The read is trimmed to its CDR3 DNA, 42 bases read in frame from base 1. On the study overall, not on this receptor specifically: Because multi-region sequencing of the tumors was not done, intratumor heterogeneity could not be ruled out. Of the top 100 tumor clones, a median of approximately 60 were detected in paired uninvolved adjacent lung; about 26 were also among that lung's top 100. The highest T cell clonality was observed in uninvolved tumor-adjacent lung, where clonality exceeded that of tumor, suggesting that antigenic responses were more focused in uninvolved tumor-adjacent lung. Because the study design was exploratory, TCR variables were selected using unadjusted p-values without false-discovery rate correction. Longer overall survival was associated with higher blood T cell density, whereas shorter survival was associated with higher adjacent-lung clonality.

The sample here was lymph node tissue, taken before any cancer treatment. In this chain, TRBV11-3 is recombined with TRBJ2-5; the D gene is unclear. The TCR was taken from a woman aged 40 to 75 with stage II squamous cell lung carcinoma. The sequenced DNA: TGTGCCAGCAGCTATGGGCCTGCGAGGGAGACCCAGTACTTC. Translated, it gives CASSYGPARETQYF.